This is a list of T cell receptor beta chains from one sample in a study of cytomegalovirus exposure and HLA in healthy donors. Only in-frame clones appear in the TCRdb table, and some are missing; sequencing was by immunoSEQ multiplex PCR. The data contain tens of thousands of clones, 90% to 95% of them seen just once; the ten biggest clones take up approximately 1.1%. Sequenced sample: PBMCs. Receptors were obtained from a woman younger than 45 in good health and CMV-seropositive. The CDR3 runs from the conserved cysteine through the conserved F or W. Fields, in order: J gene, V gene, clone size, D gene, CDR3 protein, CDR3 DNA. The D gene is left open where the match is weak. Rows give clone size only sometimes, using once, few, many, or a class for an expanded clone.

TRBJ2-7	TRBV7-9	.	.	CASSIPSGDLFYEQYF	TGTGCCAGCAGCATCCCCTCGGGGGACCTATTCTACGAGCAGTACTTC
TRBJ1-4	TRBV6-5	.	TRBD1	CASSQGGGYEKLFF	TGTGCCAGCAGTCAGGGGGGCGGCTATGAAAAACTGTTTTTT
TRBJ1-2	TRBV5-5	.	.	CASSLGERVGYGYTF	TGTGCCAGCAGCTTGGGGGAGCGGGTAGGCTATGGCTACACCTTC
TRBJ2-1	TRBV5-6	.	TRBD2	CASIPTGGLAGSSYNEQFF	TGTGCCAGCATCCCGACAGGGGGACTAGCGGGTAGCTCCTACAATGAGCAGTTCTTC
TRBJ2-1	TRBV10-3	.	TRBD1	CAISQGRDRGHFEQFF	TGTGCCATCAGCCAAGGCCGGGACAGGGGGCATTTCGAGCAGTTCTTC
TRBJ2-3	TRBV5-4	.	TRBD2	CASSLVLLAGISDTQYF	TGTGCCAGCAGCTTAGTATTACTAGCGGGAATATCAGATACGCAGTATTTT
TRBJ2-7	TRBV27	.	.	CASSFGASYEQYF	TGTGCCAGCAGTTTTGGGGCCTCCTACGAGCAGTACTTC
TRBJ1-1	TRBV28	.	.	CASSEKGRNTEAFF	TGTGCCAGCAGCGAAAAAGGGAGGAACACTGAAGCTTTCTTT
TRBJ2-7	TRBV21-1	.	.	CASSNPLAGIYEQYF	TGTGCCAGCAGCAATCCCCTAGCGGGGATCTACGAGCAGTACTTC
TRBJ2-6	TRBV19	.	TRBD2	CASSVGLAFSESGANVLTF	TGTGCCAGTAGTGTAGGACTAGCATTTTCGGAATCTGGGGCCAACGTCCTGACTTTC
TRBJ1-2	TRBV5-6	.	.	CASSFLSDRIYGYTF	TGTGCCAGCAGCTTTTTATCCGACAGAATCTATGGCTACACCTTC
TRBJ1-2	TRBV7-9	.	TRBD1	CASSLVRDRGFYGYTF	TGTGCCAGCAGCTTAGTCCGGGACAGGGGGTTCTATGGCTACACCTTC
TRBJ1-5	TRBV28	.	TRBD1	CASRPGTGEAGPQHF	TGTGCCAGCAGACCCGGGACAGGGGAGGCTGGGCCCCAGCATTTT
TRBJ1-4	TRBV5-4	.	.	CASSLAGLNEKLFF	TGTGCCAGCAGCTTGGCCGGGTTAAATGAAAAACTGTTTTTT
TRBJ1-4	TRBV27	.	.	CASSPRREKLFF	TGTGCCAGCAGTCCCCGCAGGGAAAAACTGTTTTTT
TRBJ1-1	TRBV4-3	.	.	CASSQGGRGNTEAFF	TGCGCCAGCAGCCAAGGGGGGCGAGGGAACACTGAAGCTTTCTTT
TRBJ2-3	TRBV10-1	.	.	CASSVNRYSDTQYF	TGCGCCAGCAGTGTCAATCGTTACAGCGATACGCAGTATTTT
TRBJ2-3	TRBV11-3	.	.	CASSSNTDTQYF	TGTGCCAGCAGCTCCAACACAGATACGCAGTATTTT
TRBJ1-5	TRBV5-1	.	.	CASSTTRGGNQPQHF	TGCGCCAGCAGCACCACCAGGGGTGGCAATCAGCCCCAGCATTTT
TRBJ2-1	TRBV27	.	.	CASSLYQEGEGEQFF	TGTGCCAGCAGTTTGTACCAGGAGGGGGAGGGTGAGCAGTTCTTC
TRBJ2-4	TRBV7-3	once	TRBD1	CASSLTGGWGNIQYF	TGTGCCAGCAGCCTCACAGGGGGCTGGGGAAACATTCAGTACTTC
TRBJ1-4	TRBV28	once	TRBD1	CASSRQGAAEKLFF	TGTGCCAGCAGTCGACAGGGGGCGGCTGAAAAACTGTTTTTT
TRBJ1-4	TRBV28	.	.	CASSPRWGGKLFF	TGTGCCAGCAGTCCGAGGTGGGGGGGAAAACTGTTTTTT
TRBJ2-7	TRBV30	.	TRBD2	CAWSVLALGEQYF	TGTGCCTGGAGTGTACTAGCGTTGGGAGAGCAGTACTTC
TRBJ2-7	TRBV27	.	.	CASSLRTVGSYEQYF	TGTGCCAGCAGTTTGCGGACAGTGGGCTCCTACGAGCAGTACTTC
TRBJ2-1	TRBV28	.	TRBD2	CLTSGRAWFNEQFF	TGCCTGACTAGCGGGAGGGCCTGGTTCAATGAGCAGTTCTTC
TRBJ2-1	TRBV2	.	.	CAIRSVVPSSYNEQFF	TGTGCCATCAGATCTGTGGTACCTAGCTCCTACAATGAGCAGTTCTTC
TRBJ2-3	TRBV10-3	.	.	CAISEPFLGPKWDTQYF	TGTGCCATCAGTGAGCCATTTCTTGGGCCCAAGTGGGATACGCAGTATTTT
TRBJ2-7	TRBV5-6	once	.	CASSLWRRSSYEQYF	TGTGCCAGCAGCTTGTGGCGGAGGAGCTCCTACGAGCAGTACTTC
TRBJ2-3	TRBV19	.	.	CASSIRSGTQYF	TGTGCCAGTAGTATTCGGTCAGGGACGCAGTATTTT
TRBJ2-1	TRBV5-1	.	TRBD1	CASSYATGGSSYNEQFF	TGCGCCAGCAGCTACGCCACAGGGGGGAGCTCCTACAATGAGCAGTTCTTC
TRBJ2-6	TRBV7-9	.	.	CASSLLFSGANVLTF	TGTGCCAGCAGCCTACTGTTCTCTGGGGCCAACGTCCTGACTTTC
TRBJ1-3	TRBV21-1	.	.	CASSKGGHRSGNTIYF	TGTGCCAGCAGCAAAGGGGGACACCGCTCTGGAAACACCATATATTTT
TRBJ2-3	TRBV28	.	.	CASSRDSTHAGTDTQYF	TGTGCCAGCAGCCGAGACTCTACCCACGCAGGCACAGATACGCAGTATTTT
TRBJ2-5	TRBV23-1	once	TRBD1	CAGRKTGWEETQYF	TGCGCCGGGCGAAAGACAGGGTGGGAAGAGACCCAGTACTTC
TRBJ2-1	TRBV5-1	.	.	CASSPGQTYNEQFF	TGCGCCAGCAGCCCGGGACAAACCTACAATGAGCAGTTCTTC
TRBJ2-2	TRBV6-4	.	TRBD2	CASSGTSGNPGELFF	TGTGCCAGCAGTGGGACTAGCGGGAACCCCGGGGAGCTGTTTTTT
TRBJ2-3	TRBV11-2	.	.	CASSLATDTQYF	TGTGCCAGCAGCTTAGCAACAGATACGCAGTATTTT
TRBJ1-5	TRBV28	.	.	CASSLNQGLGPNQPQHF	TGTGCCAGCAGTCTAAATCAGGGATTAGGGCCTAATCAGCCCCAGCATTTT
TRBJ1-5	TRBV2	.	.	CASRLVGGYSNQPQHF	TGTGCCAGCAGACTAGTGGGAGGATATAGCAATCAGCCCCAGCATTTT
TRBJ1-2	TRBV19	.	.	CASSIYRDHYGYTF	TGTGCCAGTAGTATTTACAGGGACCACTATGGCTACACCTTC
TRBJ2-7	TRBV13	.	TRBD1	CASSLGWTGSSYEQYF	TGTGCCAGCAGCTTAGGGTGGACAGGGTCTTCCTACGAGCAGTACTTC